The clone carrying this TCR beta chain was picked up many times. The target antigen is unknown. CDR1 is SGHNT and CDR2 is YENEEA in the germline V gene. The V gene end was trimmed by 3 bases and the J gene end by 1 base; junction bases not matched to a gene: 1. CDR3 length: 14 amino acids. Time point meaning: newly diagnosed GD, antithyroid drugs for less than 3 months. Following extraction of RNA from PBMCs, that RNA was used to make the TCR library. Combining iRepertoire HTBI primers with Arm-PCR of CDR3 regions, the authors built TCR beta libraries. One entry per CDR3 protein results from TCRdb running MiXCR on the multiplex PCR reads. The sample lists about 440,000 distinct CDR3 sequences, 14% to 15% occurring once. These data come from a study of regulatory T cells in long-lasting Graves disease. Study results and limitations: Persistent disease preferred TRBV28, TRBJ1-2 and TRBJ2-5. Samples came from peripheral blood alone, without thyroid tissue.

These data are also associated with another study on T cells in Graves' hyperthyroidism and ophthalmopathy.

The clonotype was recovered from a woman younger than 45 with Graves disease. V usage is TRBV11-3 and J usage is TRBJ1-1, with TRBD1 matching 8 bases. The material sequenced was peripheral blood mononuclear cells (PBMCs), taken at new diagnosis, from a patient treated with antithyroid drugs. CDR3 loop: CASSLDRENTEAFF. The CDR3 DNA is TGTGCCAGCAGCTTGGACAGGGAGAACACTGAAGCTTTCTTT.